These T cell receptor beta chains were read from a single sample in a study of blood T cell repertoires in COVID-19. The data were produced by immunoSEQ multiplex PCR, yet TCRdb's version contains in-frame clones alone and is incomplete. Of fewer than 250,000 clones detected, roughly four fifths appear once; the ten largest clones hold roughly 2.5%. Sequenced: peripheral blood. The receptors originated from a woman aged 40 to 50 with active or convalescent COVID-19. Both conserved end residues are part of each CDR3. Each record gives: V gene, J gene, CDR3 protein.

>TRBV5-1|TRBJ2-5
CASSQQGHQETQYF
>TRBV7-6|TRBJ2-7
CASSLDFSLGAGEQYF
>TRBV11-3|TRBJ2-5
CASSWTRTRQETQYF
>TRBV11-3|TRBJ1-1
CASSTTGGNTEAFF
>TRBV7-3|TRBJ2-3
CASSLISGPEADTQYF
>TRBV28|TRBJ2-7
CASSFFSGRTEQYF
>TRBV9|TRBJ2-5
CASSVGGSQETQYF
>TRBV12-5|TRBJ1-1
CASGLAGMDTEAFF
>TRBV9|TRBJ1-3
CASSGDSSSGNTIYF
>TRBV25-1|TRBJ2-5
CASSDSTRDRETQYF
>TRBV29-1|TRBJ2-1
CSVDPPRDSSYNEQFF
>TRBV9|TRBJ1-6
CASSHDRGNSPLHF
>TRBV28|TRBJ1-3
CASRRGNTIYF
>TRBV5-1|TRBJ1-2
CASSLVGGAYGYTF
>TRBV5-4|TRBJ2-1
CASSLGQGGDEQFF
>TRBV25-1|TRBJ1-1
CASSEIRENTEAFF